This entry is about one T cell receptor beta chain. Its antigen remains unknown. The data belong to a study of shared clonotypes between healthy human individuals. V lost 6 bases and J lost 6; bases outside the gene matches: 9. The germline CDR1 and CDR2 sequences are SGHAT and FQNNGV. The CDR3 consists of 15 residues. Sequencing used immunoSEQ multiplex PCR; TCRdb keeps in-frame clones, though not all of them. The data show approximately 2,300,000 clones, 85% to 95% seen once. General study findings and limits: Sorted-subset sequencing, rarefaction showed, was incomplete despite large depth. Memory subsets generally showed smaller estimated richness than naive subsets did.

The V gene is TRBV11-2, the J gene TRBJ2-4; TRBD1 matches 9 bases. The TCR was taken from a man aged 18 to 30 in good health. Some clones in this sample may be carry-over from other donors' samples. Sequences were obtained from naive CD4+ T cells from PBMCs. The subset is: CD45RA+ positively selected. The CDR3 is CASSHYRGRGNIQYF. In DNA form, the CDR3 reads TGTGCCAGCAGTCATTACAGGGGGCGAGGAAACATTCAGTACTTC.